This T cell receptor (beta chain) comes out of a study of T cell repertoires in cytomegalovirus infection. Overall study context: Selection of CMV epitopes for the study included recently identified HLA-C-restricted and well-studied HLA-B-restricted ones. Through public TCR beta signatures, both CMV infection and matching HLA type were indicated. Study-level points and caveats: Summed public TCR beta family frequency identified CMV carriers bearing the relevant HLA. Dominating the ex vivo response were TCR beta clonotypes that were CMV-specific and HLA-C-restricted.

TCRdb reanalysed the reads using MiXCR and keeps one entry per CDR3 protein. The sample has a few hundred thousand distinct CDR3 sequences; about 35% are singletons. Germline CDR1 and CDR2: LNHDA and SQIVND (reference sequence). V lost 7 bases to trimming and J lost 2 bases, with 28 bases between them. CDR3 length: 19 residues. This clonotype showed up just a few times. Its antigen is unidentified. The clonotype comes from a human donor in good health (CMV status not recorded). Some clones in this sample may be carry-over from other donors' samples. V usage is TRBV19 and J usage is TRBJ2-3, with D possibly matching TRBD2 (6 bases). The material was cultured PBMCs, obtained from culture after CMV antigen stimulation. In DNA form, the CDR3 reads TGTGCCAGTACGGACGGGGCCCTAGGAGGGAGGTTAAACACAGATACGCAGTATTTT. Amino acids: CASTDGALGGRLNTDTQYF.